This TCR beta chain was observed in a study of beta chain features in type 1 diabetes. Notes on the study in general: All four CD4+ subsets of Type 1 diabetes patients contained TCRB CDR3s that were moderately but significantly shorter.

This clone was observed a few times. Antigen: not known. The CDR3 has 16 residues. Germline trimming cut 0 bases from V and 2 bases from J; bases unmatched to any gene: 4. Looked up from germline, CDR1 is SGHVS and CDR2 is FNYEAQ. Since all of the isolated RNA was reverse transcribed, expressed TCRB transcripts were what got sequenced. The method was immunoSEQ multiplex PCR; TCRdb's version includes in-frame clones alone and lacks a portion of them. Of a few hundred thousand clones detected, 10% to 15% appear once; the ten largest clones hold around 0.01%. The rearrangement links TRBV7-6 to TRBJ1-1; TRBD1 matches at 9 bases. This clonotype originated in a woman aged 18-29 years with type 1 diabetes. Sequenced input: naive CD4+ T cells from blood. CDR3 residues: CASSLAQGARNTEAFF. CDR3 DNA sequence: TGTGCCAGCAGCTTAGCACAGGGGGCCCGTAACACTGAAGCTTTCTTT. Combining the CDR3 with reference TRBV7-6 and TRBJ1-1 gives the whole variable domain GAGVSQSPRYKVTKRGQDVALRCDPISGHVSLYWYRQALGQGPEFLTYFNYEAQQDKSGLPNDRFSAERPEGSISTLTIQRTEQRDSAMYRCASSLAQGARNTEAFFGQGTRLTVV.